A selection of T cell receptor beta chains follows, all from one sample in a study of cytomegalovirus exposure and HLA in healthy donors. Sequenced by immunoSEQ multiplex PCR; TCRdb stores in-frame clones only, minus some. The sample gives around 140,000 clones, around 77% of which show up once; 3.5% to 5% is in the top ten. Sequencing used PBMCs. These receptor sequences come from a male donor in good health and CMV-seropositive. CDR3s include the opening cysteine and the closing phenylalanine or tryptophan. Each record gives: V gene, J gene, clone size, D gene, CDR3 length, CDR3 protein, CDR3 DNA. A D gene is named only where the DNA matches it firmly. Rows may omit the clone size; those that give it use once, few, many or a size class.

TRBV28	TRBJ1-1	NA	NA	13	CASRAGGNTEAFF	TGTGCCAGCAGGGCTGGCGGGAACACTGAAGCTTTCTTT
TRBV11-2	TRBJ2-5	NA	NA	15	CASSLSGGVLETQYF	TGTGCCAGCAGCTTATCGGGGGGCGTTTTGGAGACCCAGTACTTC
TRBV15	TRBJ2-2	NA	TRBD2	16	CATSREGLAGAGELFF	TGTGCCACCAGCAGAGAGGGACTAGCGGGGGCCGGGGAGCTGTTTTTT
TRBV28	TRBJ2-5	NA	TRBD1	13	CASSFQGAKTQYF	TGTGCCAGCAGTTTCCAGGGGGCCAAGACCCAGTACTTC
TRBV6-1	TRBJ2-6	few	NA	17	CASSGYGQSSGANVLTF	TGTGCCAGCAGTGGATACGGACAGTCCTCTGGGGCCAACGTCCTGACTTTC
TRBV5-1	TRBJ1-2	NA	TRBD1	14	CASSYDRGQGGYTF	TGCGCCAGCAGCTATGACAGGGGCCAGGGTGGCTACACCTTC
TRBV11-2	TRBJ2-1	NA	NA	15	CASSLSPENYNEQFF	TGTGCCAGCAGCTTATCCCCAGAAAATTACAATGAGCAGTTCTTC
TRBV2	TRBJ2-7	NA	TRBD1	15	CASKRAGQVIYEQYF	TGTGCCAGCAAGAGGGCGGGACAGGTAATCTACGAGCAGTACTTC
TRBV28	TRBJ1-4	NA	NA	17	CASSSYTGIATNEKLFF	TGTGCCAGCAGTTCCTATACCGGGATCGCAACTAATGAAAAACTGTTTTTT
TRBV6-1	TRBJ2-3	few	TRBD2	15	CASSEGLAETDTQYF	TGTGCCAGCAGTGAAGGACTAGCGGAAACAGATACGCAGTATTTT
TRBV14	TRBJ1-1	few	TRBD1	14	CASSPGQANTEAFF	TGTGCCAGCAGCCCGGGACAGGCGAACACTGAAGCTTTCTTT
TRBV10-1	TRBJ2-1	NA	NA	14	CASRGPPALNEQFF	TGCGCCAGCAGGGGGCCACCAGCCCTCAATGAGCAGTTCTTC
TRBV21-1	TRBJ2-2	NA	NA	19	CASSRKEPRAGTNTGELFF	TGTGCCAGCAGCAGGAAGGAACCAAGAGCGGGTACCAACACCGGGGAGCTGTTTTTT
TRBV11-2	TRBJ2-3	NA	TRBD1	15	CASSHGQGHTDTQYF	TGTGCCAGCAGCCACGGACAGGGCCACACAGATACGCAGTATTTT
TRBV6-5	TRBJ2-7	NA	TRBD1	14	CASRQTGGNGEQYF	TGTGCCAGCAGACAAACAGGGGGGAATGGCGAGCAGTACTTC
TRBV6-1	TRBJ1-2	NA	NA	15	CASSEAYGGTYGYTF	TGTGCCAGCAGTGAAGCGTATGGAGGGACCTATGGCTACACCTTC
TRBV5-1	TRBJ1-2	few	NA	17	CASSFRPRQDSNYGYTF	TGCGCCAGCAGCTTCCGTCCTCGGCAGGACTCTAACTATGGCTACACCTTC
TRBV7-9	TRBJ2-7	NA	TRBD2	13	CASSPSGSHEQYF	TGTGCCAGCAGCCCTAGCGGGAGCCACGAGCAGTACTTC
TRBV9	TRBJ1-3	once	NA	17	CASSVGTGSNSGNTIYF	TGTGCCAGCAGCGTAGGTACAGGTAGTAACTCTGGAAACACCATATATTTT
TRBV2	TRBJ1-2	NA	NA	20	CASNELIPGRNYGLNYGYTF	TGTGCCAGCAACGAATTGATCCCAGGACGGAATTATGGACTTAACTATGGCTACACCTTC
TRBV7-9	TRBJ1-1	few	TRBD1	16	CSSSLGTGAPNTEAFF	TGTTCCAGCAGCTTAGGGACAGGGGCCCCGAACACTGAAGCTTTCTTT
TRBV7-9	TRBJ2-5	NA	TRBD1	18	CASSLGGLPGTGQETQYF	TGTGCCAGCAGCTTAGGCGGCCTTCCCGGGACAGGGCAAGAGACCCAGTACTTC
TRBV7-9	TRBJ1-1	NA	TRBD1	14	CASSFGKGTGEAFF	TGTGCCAGCAGCTTCGGTAAGGGGACAGGGGAAGCTTTCTTT
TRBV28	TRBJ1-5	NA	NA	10	CASSNQPQHF	TGTGCCAGCTCAAATCAGCCCCAGCATTTT
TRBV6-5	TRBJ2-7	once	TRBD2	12	CATWTRRSEQYF	TGTGCCACCTGGACTAGACGGTCCGAGCAGTACTTC
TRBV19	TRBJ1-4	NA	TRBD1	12	CASSQGQPNLFF	TGTGCCAGTAGCCAGGGACAGCCGAACCTGTTTTTT
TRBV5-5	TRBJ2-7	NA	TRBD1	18	CASSPIQAGGFLSYEQYF	TGTGCCAGCAGCCCAATTCAGGCAGGGGGTTTTTTGAGCTACGAGCAGTACTTC
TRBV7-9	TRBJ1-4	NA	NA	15	CSSSLSKGTNEKLFF	TGTTCCAGCAGCTTATCGAAGGGGACTAATGAAAAACTGTTTTTT
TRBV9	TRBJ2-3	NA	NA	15	CASSLRRSSTDTQYF	TGTGCCAGCAGCTTGCGGCGTTCTAGCACAGATACGCAGTATTTT
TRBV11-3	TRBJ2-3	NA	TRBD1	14	CASSPGTGTDTQYF	TGTGCCAGCAGCCCCGGGACAGGCACAGATACGCAGTATTTT
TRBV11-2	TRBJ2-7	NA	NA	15	CASSSLRVNSYEQYF	TGTGCCAGCAGTTCCCTGAGGGTCAACTCCTACGAGCAGTACTTC
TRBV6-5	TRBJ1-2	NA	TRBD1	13	CASSYRQGSGYTF	TGTGCCAGCAGTTACCGACAGGGTAGTGGCTACACCTTC
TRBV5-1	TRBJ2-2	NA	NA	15	CASSSGLRNTGELFF	TGCGCCAGCAGCTCGGGACTGCGGAACACCGGGGAGCTGTTTTTT
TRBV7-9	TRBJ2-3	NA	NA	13	CASVGGRTDTQYF	TGTGCCAGCGTCGGCGGGCGCACAGATACGCAGTATTTT
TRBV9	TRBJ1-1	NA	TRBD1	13	CASSLDRGTEAFF	TGTGCCAGCAGCCTGGACAGGGGGACTGAAGCTTTCTTT
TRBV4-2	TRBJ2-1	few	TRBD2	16	CASSQEPSGSPYEQFF	TGTGCCAGCAGCCAAGAACCAAGCGGGAGTCCGTATGAGCAGTTCTTC
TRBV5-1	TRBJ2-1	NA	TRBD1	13	CASSRGLSNEQFF	TGCGCCAGCAGCAGGGGGCTGTCCAATGAGCAGTTCTTC
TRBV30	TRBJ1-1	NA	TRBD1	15	CAWSPKTGGRTEAFF	TGTGCCTGGAGTCCTAAAACAGGGGGCAGGACTGAAGCTTTCTTT
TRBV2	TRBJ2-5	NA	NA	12	CASRGVGETQYF	TGTGCCAGCAGAGGAGTGGGAGAGACCCAGTACTTC
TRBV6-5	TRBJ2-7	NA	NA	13	CASGRSGTYEQYF	TGTGCCTCCGGCCGCTCGGGAACCTACGAGCAGTACTTC
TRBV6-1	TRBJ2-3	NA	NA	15	CASSEYEEDPDTQYF	TGTGCCAGCAGTGAATATGAGGAGGACCCAGATACGCAGTATTTT